The next 7 T cell receptor beta chains were all read from a single sample in a study of blood T cell repertoires in COVID-19. The method was immunoSEQ multiplex PCR; TCRdb's version includes in-frame clones alone and lacks a portion of them. The repertoire holds under 350,000 clones, with around four fifths as singletons. The specimen sequenced was peripheral blood. The receptors stem from a woman between 45 and 60 years old who had recovered from COVID-19.

This chain connects TRBV18 to TRBJ2-7; no firm D call. The length of the CDR3 is 14 residues. With 3 bases removed from V and 7 bases from J, the gap between germline ends came to 16 bases. Per germline, CDR1 KGHSH and CDR2 LQKENI. The CDR3 region is CASSPTPLSWEQYF. CDR3 DNA sequence: TGTGCCAGCTCACCTACACCTCTCTCTTGGGAGCAGTACTTC.

The chain carries TRBV4-3 and TRBJ2-7; 12 positions agree with TRBD2. CDR1 is LGHNA and CDR2 is YSLEER in the germline V gene. The trim removed 2 bases at V and 2 bases at J, leaving 1 base unmatched. The length of the CDR3 is 15 residues. In nucleotides, the CDR3 is TGCGCCAGCAGCCAACTAGCGGGGGGGCCCTACGAGCAGTACTTC. Its protein product is CASSQLAGGPYEQYF.

The chain recombines TRBV7-9 with TRBJ1-5; 7 bases are a match to TRBD1. CDR3 length equals 14 residues. V lost 7 bases to trimming and J lost 1 base; unmatched junction nucleotides: 4. Germline V lookup: CDR1 SEHNR, CDR2 FQNEAQ (reference sequence). In DNA, the CDR3 is TGTGCCAGCACCAGACAGGGAAGCAATCAGCCCCAGCATTTT. It translates to CASTRQGSNQPQHF.

The chain couples TRBV19 to TRBJ2-5, with D possibly TRBD2 on 5 matching bases. The CDR3 contains 15 residues. The V and J ends lost 1 base and 7 bases respectively, with 16 bases between them. CDR1 and CDR2 (germline): LNHDA, SQIVND (reference sequence). CDR3: CASSIGGEVLGTQYF. CDR3 coding DNA: TGTGCCAGTAGTATAGGTGGTGAGGTACTAGGGACCCAGTACTTC.

J is TRBJ1-5 and V is TRBV28; 9 positions match TRBD1. CDR1 MDHEN and CDR2 SYDVKM come from the germline V gene. The CDR3 totals 16 residues. The V segment lost 3 bases and the J segment 1 base; nucleotides outside the gene matches: 4. CDR3 region: CASSFRQGVSNQPQHF. DNA for the CDR3: TGTGCCAGCAGTTTTCGACAGGGGGTAAGCAATCAGCCCCAGCATTTT.

The V and J genes are TRBV2 and TRBJ2-1; 8 positions agree with TRBD2. This CDR3 is built from 14 residues. V lost 7 bases and J lost 5; bases outside the gene matches: 7. Germline CDR1 and CDR2: SNHLY and FYNNEI. As DNA, the CDR3 is TGTGCCAGCAATTTACTAGCGGTGAACAATGAGCAGTTCTTC. Translating it yields CASNLLAVNNEQFF.

The V and J genes are TRBV27 and TRBJ2-5; possibly TRBD1 for D (5 bases). CDR1 and CDR2 from the germline V gene are MNHEY and SMNVEV (reference sequence). This CDR3 has 18 residues. V was shortened by 1 base and J by 3 bases, with 21 bases between the two germline ends. The CDR3 sequence: CASSLFAPPDSPKETQYF. The CDR3, as DNA: TGTGCCAGCAGTTTATTCGCCCCCCCAGACAGCCCAAAAGAGACCCAGTACTTC.